The 9 T cell receptor beta chains below all came from one sample that was sequenced in a study of blood T cell repertoires in COVID-19. Clones were sequenced by immunoSEQ multiplex PCR, and TCRdb holds only the in-frame ones, with some missing. The sample has 80,000 to 100,000 clones, about 84% seen once; the top ten hold 4.4%. Sample: peripheral blood. The receptors derive from a man in his 60s with acute or convalescent COVID-19.

The chain carries TRBV4-3 and TRBJ1-1; a possible D gene is TRBD1 (6 bases). From germline, CDR1 is LGHNA and CDR2 YSLEER. There are 19 residues in the CDR3. V shed 4 bases and J shed 5 bases, with 29 bases lying between them. CDR3 in amino acids: CASSLKGQDTDRFGTEAFF. As DNA, the CDR3 is TGCGCCAGCAGCCTAAAGGGGCAAGACACCGACAGGTTTGGGACTGAAGCTTTCTTT.

This clone appeared a single time. This chain links TRBV28 with TRBJ1-2; possible D gene TRBD1, 6 bases. Germline V gene data show CDR1 as MDHEN and CDR2 as SYDVKM. The CDR3 runs 14 residues. V dropped 6 bases and J dropped 0 bases, with 11 bases sitting between them. This CDR3 reads CASRPGVANYGYTF. The CDR3 bases are TGTGCCAGCAGGCCAGGGGTTGCTAACTATGGCTACACCTTC.

This clone was observed a few times. The chain has TRBV3-1 (or the pseudogene TRBV3-2) and TRBJ2-7; D gene ambiguous. CDR1 and CDR2 (germline): LGHDT, YNNKEL (reference sequence). This CDR3 region has 13 residues. V gave up 5 bases and J gave up 7 bases, with 15 bases separating them. The chain's CDR3 is CASSENYYGEQYF. The CDR3 coding sequence is TGTGCCAGCAGCGAAAACTATTATGGGGAGCAGTACTTC.

The CDR3 coding sequence is TGTGCCAGCAGCCAGGACAGCGGGGATGAAAAACTGTTTTTT. This codes for CASSQDSGDEKLFF. The V call is TRBV7-3, the J call TRBJ1-4; maybe TRBD1 (6 bases). The germline gives CDR1 SGHTA, CDR2 FQGTGA. Deletions cut 5 bases from V and 6 bases from J, with 13 bases between. This CDR3 comprises 14 residues.

This clone was seen a few times. The chain employs TRBV11-2 and TRBJ1-3, with TRBD1 matching 9 bases. Germline lookup yields CDR1 SGHAT and CDR2 FQNNGV. The CDR3 spans 14 residues. The V and J ends lost 5 bases and 6 bases, in that order; junction bases with no gene match: 5. This CDR3 reads CASSADRGVNTIYF. In nucleotides, the CDR3 is TGTGCCAGCAGCGCGGACAGGGGCGTAAACACCATATATTTT.

J is TRBJ1-5 and V is TRBV11-2; D ambiguous. Germline V CDR1 and CDR2: SGHAT, FQNNGV. V was pared by 1 base and J by 7 bases, with 11 bases between. The CDR3 totals 14 residues. CDR3 bases: TGTGCCAGCAGCTTAGGAGAGGGCTGGCAGCCCCAGCATTTT. Translation: CASSLGEGWQPQHF.

This chain joins TRBV10-3 and TRBJ2-7; perhaps TRBD1 as D (7 bases). Germline-derived CDR1 and CDR2 are ENHRY and SYGVKD. The CDR3 loop spans 14 amino acids. V lost 3 bases to trimming and J lost 4 bases, with 13 bases between them. CDR3 in DNA: TGTGCCATCAGTGATGGAGGGGGCGAGTACGAGCAGTACTTC. Amino acids: CAISDGGGEYEQYF.

V usage is TRBV12-5 and J usage is TRBJ1-5; TRBD1 matches 7 bases. Germline lookup yields CDR1 LGHNT and CDR2 FRNRAP. V gave up 6 bases and J gave up 0 bases; unmatched junction bases: 11. This CDR3 has 17 residues. The CDR3 region is CASGTTGTVDSNQPQHF. CDR3 coding DNA: TGTGCTAGTGGAACTACCGGGACAGTAGATAGCAATCAGCCCCAGCATTTT.

The CDR3 nucleotides are TGTGCCAGTAGCCTTTCACAGGGGAGCCAAGAGACCCAGTACTTC. It translates to CASSLSQGSQETQYF. This sequence joins TRBV19 and TRBJ2-5; 7 bases map to TRBD1. The CDR3 is made up of 15 amino acids. V lost 6 bases, J lost 1 base, and 8 bases stayed unmatched. Per the germline V gene, CDR1 is LNHDA and CDR2 is SQIVND (reference sequence).